This TCR beta chain was identified during a study of blood T cell repertoires in COVID-19. Study-level information: The analysed material was cDNA or gDNA that came from T cells, B-cell-depleted T cells, or PBMCs.

Patients in Seattle were enrolled during active infection, then followed longitudinally. Per the authors' pipeline: Reference gene primer amplification gave estimated nucleated cell counts. The table came from immunoSEQ multiplex PCR; TCRdb's copy has only in-frame clones and leaves some out. V, J and clone size derive from that table, while D and trimming were established from the DNA sequence. The sample comprises 300,000 to 350,000 clones, about 92% of which are singletons, and roughly 4% rests with the top ten. V lost 8 bases and J 4 bases, leaving 15 bases between the germline ends. This CDR3 spans 14 amino acids. Germline CDR1 reads SNHLY; CDR2 reads FYNNEI.

The sequenced sample consisted of peripheral blood. The gene calls are TRBV2 and TRBJ1-3, with D possibly TRBD1 on 6 matching bases. The sequence came from a woman in her fifties or sixties with COVID-19, enrolled during active disease. CDR3 DNA sequence: TGTGCCAGCGGAGGACAGTCCCGCGGAAACACCATATATTTT. Residues: CASGGQSRGNTIYF.